Each of the 19 T cell receptor beta chains below was sequenced from the same sample in a study of blood T cell repertoires in COVID-19. Profiling relied on immunoSEQ multiplex PCR, and the TCRdb table lists in-frame clones only, not all of them. This repertoire shows some 450,000 clones, about 87% found once; its top ten account for roughly an eighth. Material: peripheral blood. The receptors shown here come from a woman aged 50 to 65 with COVID-19, enrolled during active disease.

This chain connects TRBV2 to TRBJ2-3, with no clear D. Trimming took off 7 bases at V and 1 base at J, with 9 bases between the two ends. Germline CDR1 and CDR2: SNHLY and FYNNEI. This CDR3 is built from 13 residues. This chain's CDR3 is CASNQRRTDTQYF. The DNA of the CDR3 is TGTGCCAGCAATCAGCGCCGCACAGATACGCAGTATTTT.

The genes are TRBV5-1 and TRBJ2-3, with TRBD1 matching 7 bases. The V gene's germline CDR1 is SGHRS and CDR2 YFSETQ. This CDR3 is built from 14 residues. The V segment lost 0 bases and the J segment 5 bases; nucleotides outside the gene matches: 3. The CDR3 DNA reads TGCGCCAGCAGCTTGGAGGGGGCTAAAGATACGCAGTATTTT. Translated, it gives CASSLEGAKDTQYF.

The CDR3 sequence is CASSLDRLYGYTF. CDR3 coding DNA: TGTGCCAGCAGCTTAGACAGGCTGTATGGCTACACCTTC. The J gene is TRBJ1-2, the V gene TRBV7-6; tentatively, D is TRBD1 (5 bases). The CDR3 sequence is 13 residues long. CDR1 is SGHVS and CDR2 is FNYEAQ in the germline V gene. Trimming stripped 1 base from V and 5 bases from J, with 8 bases between.

The rearrangement joins TRBV15 to TRBJ2-2; 7 nucleotides agree with TRBD2. This CDR3 is built from 14 residues. The V gene end was trimmed by 9 bases and the J gene end by 0 bases; junction bases not matched to a gene: 4. Germline V lookup: CDR1 LNHNV, CDR2 YYDKDF (reference sequence). CDR3 in amino acids: CATTTSANTGELFF. The CDR3 bases are TGTGCCACTACCACTAGCGCGAACACCGGGGAGCTGTTTTTT.

The V gene is TRBV19, the J gene TRBJ2-7; 8 bases are a match to TRBD2. With V trimmed by 3 bases and J by 0 bases, 7 bases remained unmatched. In germline, CDR1 is LNHDA, CDR2 SQIVND (reference sequence). This CDR3 has 16 residues. This CDR3 is CASSMRTLAGSYEQYF. The CDR3 DNA is TGTGCCAGTAGTATGCGGACCCTAGCGGGCTCCTACGAGCAGTACTTC.

J is TRBJ1-4 and V is TRBV7-9; TRBD1 is a possible D gene (5 bases). The CDR3 runs to 11 residues. Trimming removed 5 bases from V and 10 bases from J, with 8 bases in between. CDR1 and CDR2 (germline): SEHNR, FQNEAQ (reference sequence). CDR3 coding DNA: TGTGCCAGCAGCCCTCAGGGAAAACTGTTTTTT. It yields the protein CASSPQGKLFF.

The rearrangement links TRBV7-9 to TRBJ2-2; D uncertain. Germline CDR1 and CDR2: SEHNR and FQNEAQ (reference sequence). There are 13 residues in the CDR3. The ends were cut back, 5 bases at V and 8 bases at J, with 12 bases in the middle. For the CDR3, the DNA is TGTGCCAGCAGCCCAGAGGCGCCGGGGGAGCTGTTTTTT. Encoded protein: CASSPEAPGELFF.

In nucleotides, the CDR3 is TGTGCCAGCAGCTCCCCGGAGGGGGCGCGGACAGATACGCAGTATTTT. This codes for CASSSPEGARTDTQYF. The chain couples TRBV11-3 to TRBJ2-3; D is possibly TRBD1 (7 bases). CDR3 length: 16 residues. Germline assignment: CDR1 SGHNT and CDR2 YENEEA. With 4 bases removed from V and 3 bases from J, the gap between germline ends came to 17 bases.

The chain links TRBV9 to TRBJ2-1; 7 nucleotides line up with TRBD2. This CDR3 is 15 amino acids long. V shed 0 bases and J 5 bases; nucleotides not matched to a gene: 5. The germline gives CDR1 SGDLS, CDR2 YYNGEE. Here the CDR3 DNA reads TGTGCCAGCAGCGTAGGGACTAGTAATGACAATGAGCAGTTCTTC. It codes for CASSVGTSNDNEQFF.

This sequence joins TRBV10-2 and TRBJ1-2, with 7 bases aligning to TRBD1. The trim removed 8 bases at V and 7 bases at J, leaving 10 bases unmatched. Germline-derived CDR1 and CDR2 are WSHSY and SAAADI. The CDR3 loop spans 13 amino acids. In DNA form, the CDR3 reads TGCGCCAGCTCGGAGGGGGCCGCTGGTGGCTACACCTTC. This sequence encodes CASSEGAAGGYTF.

The V gene is TRBV30, the J gene TRBJ2-1; 8 positions match TRBD2. This CDR3 region has 12 residues. Germline trimming cut 6 bases from V and 7 bases from J; bases unmatched to any gene: 5. Germline CDR1 reads GTSNPN; CDR2 reads SVGIG (reference sequence). The CDR3 spells CACERGRNEQFF. The CDR3 coding sequence is TGTGCCTGCGAGCGGGGGCGTAATGAGCAGTTCTTC.

The gene calls are TRBV13 and TRBJ2-2; D perhaps matches TRBD1 (5 bases). The CDR3 is made up of 15 amino acids. Trimming removed 3 bases at V and 6 bases at J, with 14 bases between. Germline V gives CDR1 PRHDT, CDR2 FYEKMQ (reference sequence). The CDR3 DNA is TGTGCCAGCAGCTTGTGGGGCGGCAAAGCCGGGGAGCTGTTTTTT. Encoded protein: CASSLWGGKAGELFF.

The genes are TRBV6-4 and TRBJ2-2; 7 bases map to TRBD2. The V and J ends lost 2 bases and 8 bases, in that order; junction bases with no gene match: 2. The CDR3 totals 13 residues. The germline V gene has CDR1 MRHNA and CDR2 SNTAGT. The CDR3 loop reads CASSDRGVGELFF. The CDR3 region has the DNA TGTGCCAGCAGTGACCGGGGGGTTGGGGAGCTGTTTTTT.

This clone was recorded only once. V is TRBV18 and J is TRBJ2-3; D gene ambiguous. Trimming took off 3 bases at V and 2 bases at J, with 18 bases between the two ends. CDR1 and CDR2 (germline): KGHSH, LQKENI. CDR3 length: 17 residues. Here the CDR3 reads CASSPRSFRSYTDTQYF. CDR3 nucleotides: TGTGCCAGCTCACCTCGCTCATTCAGGTCCTACACAGATACGCAGTATTTT. Complete variable domain (other parts from reference TRBV18 and TRBJ2-3): NAGVMQNPRHLVRRRGQEARLRCSPMKGHSHVYWYRQLPEEGLKFMVYLQKENIIDESGMPKERFSAEFPKEGPSILRIQQVVRGDSAAYFCASSPRSFRSYTDTQYFGPGTRLTVL.

Details on this clone: The same CDR3 also results from other DNA sequences found in this sample. The rearrangement uses TRBV18 and TRBJ2-7, with TRBD2 as a possible D gene (5 bases). Germline values: CDR1 KGHSH, CDR2 LQKENI. The V end lost 3 bases, the J end lost 0 bases, and 9 bases lay between the germline ends. The CDR3 covers 14 residues. For the CDR3, the DNA is TGTGCCAGCTCACCGGCTACTAGCTCCTACGAGCAGTACTTC. It codes for CASSPATSSYEQYF.

This chain joins TRBV10-3 and TRBJ1-2; weak D call: TRBD1 (6 bases). V was clipped by 10 bases and J by 3 bases, with 27 bases between them. The CDR3 consists of 17 residues. Germline V CDR1 and CDR2: ENHRY, SYGVKD. The CDR3 coding sequence is TGTGCCACCTCACCAGGGGACGGCGGGCTACGAGACTATGGCTACACCTTC. Protein product: CATSPGDGGLRDYGYTF.

This chain uses TRBV30 with TRBJ2-1; 11 bases align to TRBD2. CDR1 is GTSNPN and CDR2 is SVGIG in the germline V gene (reference sequence). CDR3 length equals 15 residues. J lost 3 bases, V lost 1 base, and 2 bases had no gene match. The CDR3 loop reads CAWSAGTSGYNEQFF. For the CDR3, the DNA is TGTGCCTGGAGTGCAGGGACTAGCGGCTACAATGAGCAGTTCTTC.

The V call is TRBV6-5, the J call TRBJ2-7, with TRBD2 identical over 9 bases. The length of the CDR3 is 15 residues. The germline gives CDR1 MNHEY, CDR2 SVGAGI. V shed 5 bases and J 1 base; nucleotides not matched to a gene: 6. CDR3: CASSKTSGPSYEQYF. The CDR3 nucleotides are TGTGCCAGCAGTAAGACTAGCGGACCTTCCTACGAGCAGTACTTC.

J is TRBJ1-1 and V is TRBV19; D call uncertain. Between the trimmed V and J ends, which lost 7 bases and 6 bases, there was a span of 15 bases. Germline V gene lookup returns CDR1 LNHDA and CDR2 SQIVND (reference sequence). This CDR3 region has 13 residues. The chain's CDR3 is CASNGGSNAEAFF. DNA of the CDR3: TGTGCCAGTAACGGAGGATCTAATGCTGAAGCTTTCTTT.